This T cell receptor beta chain was captured by sequencing in a study of blood T cell repertoires in COVID-19 (dated by TCRdb to about 2020). Looking at the study overall: Samples from collaborators originated in the United States, Italy and Spain and spanned both the acute and convalescent phases of COVID-19. Samples were obtained from the ongoing ImmuneRACE study (first 160 participants) and from over 1,000 subjects provided by 6 global collaborators. Deeply sampled blood TCRbeta repertoires from subjects exposed to, actively infected with, or recovered from COVID-19 were included in the dataset. The material from the prospective study consisted of cDNA or gDNA derived from T cells, B-cell-depleted T cells, or PBMCs. HLA class I and class II types, where available, came from metadata supplied by the sample provider rather than from assay-based typing. A freely available public database, intended as a resource for researchers studying the immune response to SARS-CoV-2, is where the repertoires were released. A de-identified subject ID, COVID-19 status, age in years and sex were almost always included in the sample metadata. Findings and caveats that apply to the study as a whole: How much clinical and demographic metadata was included differed by source and by participant, and the metadata was provided uncurated.

The CDR3 goes from the cysteine to the phenylalanine over 15 residues. This entry keeps only the CDR3 DNA: 45 bases, framed from base 1. Trimming at the junction amounts to 5 bases on V and 5 bases on J, and the germline ends lie 18 bases apart. The CDR1 and CDR2 encoded by the germline V gene are SGHNT and YENEEA. At one collaborating source in Seattle, patients were enrolled during active infection and were followed longitudinally through the course of disease. Collaborating institutions collected whole blood in K2EDTA tubes following their own protocols. For TCRbeta analysis, collaborator samples were shipped as frozen whole blood, as isolated PBMCs, or as DNA extracted from either sample type. The immunoSEQ Assay, a bias-controlled multiplex PCR, was used to amplify TCRbeta CDR3 regions from genomic DNA. On the study's bioinformatics: The number of nucleated cells in each sample was estimated by amplification of reference gene primers within the assay. To quantify the absolute abundance of each unique TCRbeta CDR3 rearrangement, sequence reads were collapsed and filtered. For each sample, productive Simpson clonality was calculated as the square root of Simpson's diversity index over productive rearrangements. Imported from immuneACCESS, the table was reduced by TCRdb to in-frame sequences with V and J called. These copies leave out some clones; in studies compared against another copy, an unresolved V gene accounts for under half, and the cause of the remainder is not known. V, J and clone size are those of that table, while D and trimming were read from the DNA. Across this sample there are 350,000 to 400,000 clones, with roughly nine tenths seen only once. The ten largest clones represent approximately 3% of the sample.

As regards this clone: It has no known antigen specificity. No base qualities exist here, and no much larger clone lies one base off it.

Sequenced sample: peripheral blood. This TCR derives from a woman in her 30s with COVID-19, enrolled during active disease. Rearrangement joined TRBV11-3 to TRBJ2-5, with TRBD2 perhaps the D gene, on 6 matching bases. The CDR3 here reads CASSAEGRPGETQYF. The DNA reads TGTGCCAGCAGCGCAGAAGGGAGGCCGGGGGAGACCCAGTACTTC.